The present T cell receptor (beta chain) was sequenced within a study of blood T cell repertoires in COVID-19. TCRdb's table, derived via immunoSEQ multiplex PCR, lists solely in-frame clones and lacks some. The table has over 90,000 clones, 81% seen once. The V and J ends lost 0 bases and 4 bases respectively, with 13 bases between them. Germline CDR1 is LGHNA and CDR2 is YNFKEQ. The CDR3 length is 16 residues. The TCR comes from a man aged 80 or over with COVID-19, enrolled during active disease. The rearrangement links TRBV4-2 to TRBJ2-1; D possibly corresponds to TRBD1 (5 bases). What was sequenced was peripheral blood. The DNA for the CDR3 is TGTGCCAGCAGCCAAGATGGCAGGGCCCTTTACAATGAGCAGTTCTTC. Translation gives CASSQDGRALYNEQFF.